This T cell receptor beta chain was identified in a study of shared clonotypes between healthy human individuals. In the study overall: For every donor, three CD4 naive, three CD4 memory, two CD8 naive and one CD8 memory plates were used. Study-wide findings and caveats: Relative to memory subsets, naive subsets generally showed larger estimated richness.

Repertoires were generated with immunoSEQ multiplex PCR, while TCRdb's copy carries only in-frame clones and drops some. The sample carries about 600,000 clones, 95% recorded once. CD45RO-negative, CCR7-selected cells formed the naive CD8 fraction, which excluded terminally differentiated effector memory CD45RA+ cells. On this clone itself: What it binds is not known.

This clonotype was sampled from a woman aged 30 to 39 in good health. Sequenced sample: naive CD8+ T cells sorted from blood.

CDR3 region: CASSQIGNTGELFF. The CDR3 nucleotides read TGTGCCAGCAGTCAGATCGGGAACACCGGGGAGCTGTTTTTT. V gene TRBV25-1 combines with J gene TRBJ2-2, with D unclear. This CDR3 has 14 amino acids. Germline CDR1 reads MGHDK; CDR2 reads SYGVNS. The V end lost 5 bases, the J end lost 1 base, and 8 bases lay between the germline ends.